Shown below are 3 T cell receptor beta chains from a single sample sequenced in a study of blood T cells in healthy people across ages. PCR was performed a second time for about 7 to 11 cycles using a sample-barcoded 5' primer and a J-beta primer mix. MiXCR, run by TCRdb on the 5' RACE reads, gives a single entry per CDR3 protein. The repertoire holds around 500,000 distinct CDR3 sequences, about 25% seen once, with approximately 3.6% in the top ten. These records were also assigned to another study, of T cells of mothers and their children.

The sample consisted of blood. Receptors originate from a boy under 10 years old in good health.

The chain has TRBV24-1 and TRBJ2-1; a weak D match, TRBD2 (5 bases). This CDR3 contains 12 residues. V lost 9 bases and J 8 bases, leaving 13 bases between the germline ends. Per germline, CDR1 KGHDR and CDR2 SFDVKD. CDR3 loop: CATGQSGDEQFF. The CDR3 nucleotides read TGTGCCACCGGCCAATCCGGGGATGAGCAGTTCTTC.

The chain links TRBV4-3 to TRBJ2-2; possibly TRBD1 or TRBD2 for D (5 bases each). The CDR3 has 15 residues. CDR1 LGHNA and CDR2 YSLEER come from the germline V gene. The V and J ends lost 4 bases and 5 bases respectively, with 14 bases between them. The CDR3 region is CASSPMGVATGELFF. Here the CDR3 DNA reads TGCGCCAGCAGCCCCATGGGGGTAGCAACCGGGGAGCTGTTTTTT.

As for this clonotype: The junction does not match germline at one end; this may be a read error. The J gene is TRBJ1-2, the V gene TRBV6-5; 9 bases align to TRBD1. The CDR3 has 14 amino acids. Germline CDR1 MNHEY, CDR2 SVGAGI. The DNA of the CDR3 is TGTGCCAGCAGCCGACAGGGGGGAAACTATGGCTTCACCTTC. Translated: CASSRQGGNYGFTF.